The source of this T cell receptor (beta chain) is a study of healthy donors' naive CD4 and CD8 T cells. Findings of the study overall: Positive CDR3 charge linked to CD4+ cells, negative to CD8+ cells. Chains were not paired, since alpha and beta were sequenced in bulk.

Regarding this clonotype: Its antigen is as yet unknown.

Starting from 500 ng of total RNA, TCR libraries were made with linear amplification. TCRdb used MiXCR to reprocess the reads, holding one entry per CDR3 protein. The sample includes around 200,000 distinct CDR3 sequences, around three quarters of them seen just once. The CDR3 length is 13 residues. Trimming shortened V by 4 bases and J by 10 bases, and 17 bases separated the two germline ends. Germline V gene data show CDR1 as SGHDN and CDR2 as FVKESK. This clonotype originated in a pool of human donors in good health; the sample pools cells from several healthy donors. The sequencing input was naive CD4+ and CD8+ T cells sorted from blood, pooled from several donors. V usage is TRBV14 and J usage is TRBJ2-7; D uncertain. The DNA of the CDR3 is TGTGCCAGCAGCCTTTGGGGTGAATCTACCCAGTACTTC. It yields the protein CASSLWGESTQYF.